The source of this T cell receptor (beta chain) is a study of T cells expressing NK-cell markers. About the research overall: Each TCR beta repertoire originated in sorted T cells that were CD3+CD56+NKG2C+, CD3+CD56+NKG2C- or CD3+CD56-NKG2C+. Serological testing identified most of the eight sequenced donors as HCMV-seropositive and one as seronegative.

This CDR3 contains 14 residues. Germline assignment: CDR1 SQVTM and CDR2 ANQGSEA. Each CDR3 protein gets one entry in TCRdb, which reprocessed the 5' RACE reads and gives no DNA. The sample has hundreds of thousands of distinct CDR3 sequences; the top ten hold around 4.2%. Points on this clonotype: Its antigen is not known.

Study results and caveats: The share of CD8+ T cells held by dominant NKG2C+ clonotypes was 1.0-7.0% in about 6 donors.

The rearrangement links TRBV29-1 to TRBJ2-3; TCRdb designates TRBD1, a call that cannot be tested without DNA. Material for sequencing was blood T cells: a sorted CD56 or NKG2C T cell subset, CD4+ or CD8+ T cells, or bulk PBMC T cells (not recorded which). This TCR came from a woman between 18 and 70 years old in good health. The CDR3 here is CSVWEGATTDTQYF.